Presented here are 6 T cell receptor beta chains from one specimen sequenced in a study of blood T cell repertoires in COVID-19. Some clones are missing from TCRdb's copy, which holds only in-frame ones; the method was immunoSEQ multiplex PCR. The sample includes about 120,000 clones, less than 75% of them seen just once. The sample consisted of peripheral blood. These receptors all stem from a human donor with acute or convalescent COVID-19. The donor label of this sample is uncertain.

This chain connects TRBV29-1 to TRBJ2-7, with a weak D call TRBD2 (6 bases). CDR1 is SQVTM, CDR2 ANQGSEA, per germline. The V and J ends lost 4 bases and 4 bases respectively, with 14 bases between them. The CDR3 is made up of 13 amino acids. CDR3 region: CSVGGASAYEQYF. CDR3 DNA: TGCAGCGTTGGAGGGGCTAGCGCTTACGAGCAGTACTTC.

The chain carries TRBV9 and TRBJ1-4; D is uncertain. The CDR3 is 15 residues long. Trimming pared 0 bases from V and 6 bases from J, leaving 12 bases between. Per germline, CDR1 SGDLS and CDR2 YYNGEE. CDR3 DNA sequence: TGTGCCAGCAGCGTAGATGGAGTGACGGATGAAAAACTGTTTTTT. Encoded protein: CASSVDGVTDEKLFF.

This clone was observed a handful of times. The genes are TRBV4-1 and TRBJ1-5, with no clear D. This CDR3 is 15 amino acids long. V was shortened by 0 bases and J by 4 bases, with 10 bases between the two germline ends. Germline CDR1 and CDR2: MGHRA and YSYEKL. This CDR3 is CASSQEAEINQPQHF. CDR3 in DNA: TGCGCCAGCAGCCAAGAGGCAGAAATTAATCAGCCCCAGCATTTT.

This clone has only one observation. The chain carries TRBV6-4 and TRBJ2-3; 11 bases agree with TRBD2. J was trimmed by 1 base and V by 0 bases; bases with no gene match: 0. CDR3 length: 16 amino acids. Germline values: CDR1 MRHNA, CDR2 SNTAGT. CDR3 DNA sequence: TGTGCCAGCAGTGACTCGACTAGCGGGGGCACAGATACGCAGTATTTT. Amino acids: CASSDSTSGGTDTQYF.

The chain uses TRBV19 and TRBJ1-3, with D maybe TRBD1 (6 bases). The CDR3 runs to 14 residues. Deletions cut 8 bases from V and 1 base from J, with 12 bases between. The germline gives CDR1 LNHDA, CDR2 SQIVND (reference sequence). The CDR3 DNA is TGTGCCAGTTCAACAGGGAGTTCTGGAAACACCATATATTTT. Translated: CASSTGSSGNTIYF.

This clone was seen a handful of times. The chain uses TRBV28 and TRBJ1-4; TRBD1 is a possible D gene (5 bases). Germline V gene sequence: CDR1 MDHEN, CDR2 SYDVKM. The CDR3 is 15 residues long. Between the trimmed V and J ends, which lost 6 bases and 15 bases, there was a span of 26 bases. The CDR3: CASSPHDSRPFGVFF. The CDR3 region has the DNA TGTGCCAGCAGCCCGCATGACAGTCGCCCCTTTGGAGTGTTTTTT.